The sequence of this T cell receptor (beta chain) was determined in a study of vaccination and CD4 T cells after COVID-19. Background on the study: Overlapping spike peptides from SARS-CoV-2, HCoV-NL63, HCoV-OC43 and HCoV-229E served to stimulate the cells. Some control cultures received a CEFX pool, which served as the positive control. Others received an HIV-1 Nef pool or no peptide.

CDR1 and CDR2 (germline): DFQATT, SNEGSKA (reference sequence). Trimming cost V 2 bases and J 0 bases, with 5 bases left between them. This CDR3 is built from 14 residues. Time point denoted: late sampling 161 to 241 days after vaccination in three convalescent patients. As for treatment: roughly nine-day PBMC culture with coronavirus spike peptide pools or control peptides (ViraFEST assay). Points from the study as a whole: Spike mono-reactivity held for 304 of 307 vaccine-specific clones in convalescent patients.

This clonotype has more than one count but fewer than ten. The target antigen is unknown. Cultured CD4+ T-cell DNA underwent Oncomine TCR Beta short-read sequencing. TCRdb independently ran MiXCR on the PCR reads; one entry per CDR3 protein. The table records 20,000 or so distinct CDR3 sequences, approximately 40% of them present only once. The V call is TRBV20-1, the J call TRBJ2-6, with D perhaps matching TRBD1 (5 bases). The sequencing here drew on CD4+ T cells from blood, cultured in vitro, taken about 7 months after SARS-CoV-2 vaccination. The clonotype originates from a human donor who had recovered from COVID-19. CDR3 in amino acids: CSARQGSGANVLTF. The CDR3 DNA is TGCAGTGCTAGACAGGGCTCTGGGGCCAACGTCCTGACTTTC.